The clone carrying this T cell receptor beta chain has only a few counts. These data originate in a study of T cell responses to AZD1222 COVID-19 vaccine. Only in-frame clones appear in the TCRdb table, and some are missing; sequencing was by immunoSEQ multiplex PCR. The sample yields about 110,000 clones, around 84% seen once. Germline V gene lookup returns CDR1 SGHNT and CDR2 YENEEA. Trimming cost V 5 bases and J 0 bases, with 13 bases left between them. The CDR3 length is 16 residues. The sequence was obtained from an adult in good health. Material: peripheral blood, obtained on day 0 of AZD1222 vaccination. The chain has TRBV11-3 and TRBJ2-2; tentative D call: TRBD2 (6 bases). The DNA for the CDR3 is TGTGCCAGCAGCCCCGGCGGGACGGCGAACACCGGGGAGCTGTTTTTT. Translation gives CASSPGGTANTGELFF.